Listed here are 23 T cell receptor beta chains from one sample, sequenced in a study of T cells after posttransplantation cyclophosphamide. Profiling relied on immunoSEQ multiplex PCR, and the TCRdb table lists in-frame clones only, not all of them. The data contain 66,000 or so clones, around 95% of them singletons. The sequencing input was PBMCs. These TCRs come from a woman aged 30 to 39 in good health and a related stem cell transplant donor.

This chain links TRBV7-6 with TRBJ1-3; TRBD1 might be the D (6 bases). The CDR3 runs to 14 residues. The germline CDR1 and CDR2 sequences are SGHVS and FNYEAQ. Trimming removed 1 base at V and 3 bases at J, with 7 bases between. The CDR3 spells CASSLGQDGNTIYF. In nucleotides, the CDR3 is TGTGCCAGCAGCTTAGGACAGGATGGAAACACCATATATTTT.

V gene TRBV14 combines with J gene TRBJ2-3, with 7 bases identical to TRBD2. In germline, CDR1 is SGHDN, CDR2 FVKESK. Trimming at V came to 4 bases and at J to 5 bases, leaving 18 bases not matched to a gene. The CDR3 has 18 residues. CDR3 sequence: CASSRQSWRGRRKDTQYF. The CDR3 DNA reads TGTGCCAGCAGCCGCCAGAGTTGGCGGGGGAGGAGGAAAGATACGCAGTATTTT.

The sample holds one count of this clone. The chain is built from TRBV5-6 and TRBJ2-4; TRBD2 matches 9 bases. CDR3 length equals 19 residues. Losses at the gene ends were 0 bases for V and 0 bases for J; bases not matched to a gene: 10. Germline loops: CDR1 SGHDT, CDR2 YYEEEE. CDR3 in DNA: TGTGCCAGCAGCTTGGCCGTGGCTAGCGGGGTCCTAGCCAAAAACATTCAGTACTTC. Encoded protein: CASSLAVASGVLAKNIQYF. Complete variable domain (other parts from reference TRBV5-6 and TRBJ2-4): DAGVTQSPTHLIKTRGQQVTLRCSPKSGHDTVSWYQQALGQGPQFIFQYYEEEERQRGNFPDRFSGHQFPNYSSELNVNALLLGDSALYLCASSLAVASGVLAKNIQYFGAGTRLSVL.

This chain links TRBV4-3 with TRBJ1-6; perhaps TRBD1 as D (5 bases). Germline values: CDR1 LGHNA, CDR2 YSLEER. Trimming left V 0 bases short and J 6 bases short, with 12 bases between. This CDR3 has 16 amino acids. The CDR3 loop reads CASSQDPPGSNSPLHF. CDR3 nucleotide sequence: TGCGCCAGCAGCCAAGATCCCCCAGGGAGTAATTCACCCCTCCACTTT.

V is TRBV5-1 and J is TRBJ2-7; 7 positions match TRBD2. CDR3 length equals 12 residues. Trimming at V came to 0 bases and at J to 6 bases, leaving 0 bases not matched to a gene. The germline V gene encodes CDR1 SGHRS and CDR2 YFSETQ. CDR3: CASSLAGGEQYF. As DNA, the CDR3 is TGCGCCAGCAGCTTGGCGGGAGGCGAGCAGTACTTC.

The rearrangement joins TRBV6-1 to TRBJ2-1, with TRBD2 as a possible D gene (7 bases). V was trimmed by 1 base and J by 0 bases, leaving 10 bases between them. The CDR3 sequence is 16 residues long. In germline, CDR1 is MNHNS, CDR2 SASEGT. DNA of the CDR3: TGTGCCAGCAGTGAAGGGGGAGGGGGCTCCTACAATGAGCAGTTCTTC. Protein sequence: CASSEGGGGSYNEQFF.

The J gene is TRBJ1-1, the V gene TRBV7-3; a weak D match, TRBD1 (5 bases). Trimming shortened V by 5 bases and J by 4 bases, and 11 bases separated the two germline ends. Germline V gene data show CDR1 as SGHTA and CDR2 as FQGTGA. This CDR3 region has 13 residues. The CDR3 nucleotides read TGTGCCAGCAGCCAGGGACGGAGCACTGAAGCTTTCTTT. Translated: CASSQGRSTEAFF.

The J gene is TRBJ2-7, the V gene TRBV11-3; tentatively, D is TRBD1 or TRBD2 (5 bases each). The germline gives CDR1 SGHNT, CDR2 YENEEA. The CDR3 has 13 residues. Trimming pared 5 bases from V and 5 bases from J, leaving 13 bases between. The CDR3 DNA reads TGTGCCAGCAGCCCTGGGACGGAGGACGAGCAGTACTTC. It translates to CASSPGTEDEQYF.

The chain joins TRBV7-2 to TRBJ2-1; D could derive from TRBD1 or TRBD2 (6 bases each). This CDR3 has 15 amino acids. From germline, CDR1 is SGHTA and CDR2 FQGNSA. V was cut by 0 bases and J by 4 bases, with 10 bases left in between. This CDR3 reads CASSLARGRYNEQFF. For the CDR3, the DNA is TGTGCCAGCAGCTTAGCTAGGGGGAGGTACAATGAGCAGTTCTTC.

To note about this clone: Within the sample, other DNA sequences also encode this same CDR3. The rearrangement links TRBV4-2 to TRBJ2-7; the match to TRBD2 covers 8 bases. V was clipped by 4 bases and J by 0 bases; unmatched bases: 5. Looked up from germline, CDR1 is LGHNA and CDR2 is YNFKEQ. The CDR3 is 15 residues long. DNA of the CDR3: TGTGCCAGCAGCCTCGGGGGGGGACTCTCCTACGAGCAGTACTTC. Encoded protein: CASSLGGGLSYEQYF.

The genes are TRBV11-2 and TRBJ2-1; 9 bases agree with TRBD2. The CDR3 is 16 residues long. V lost 5 bases to trimming and J lost 5 bases; unmatched junction nucleotides: 10. Germline CDR1 is SGHAT and CDR2 is FQNNGV. The CDR3, as DNA: TGTGCCAGCAGCCTTGGGCATAGCGGGGGTAACAATGAGCAGTTCTTC. It yields the protein CASSLGHSGGNNEQFF.

This clone has a single count. The rearrangement uses TRBV19 and TRBJ2-5, with TRBD2 identical over 8 bases. Germline assignment: CDR1 LNHDA and CDR2 SQIVND (reference sequence). V gave up 7 bases and J gave up 5 bases; unmatched junction bases: 12. The CDR3 consists of 15 residues. In nucleotides, the CDR3 is TGTGCCAGTATTCGTCGTAGCGGGGCCGGGGAGACCCAGTACTTC. Its translation is CASIRRSGAGETQYF.

The CDR3 DNA sequence: TGTGCCAGCAGTCTCGTGGGGGGGGCCTCCTACAATGAGCAGTTCTTC. Translated, it gives CASSLVGGASYNEQFF. This chain connects TRBV14 to TRBJ2-1, with D tentatively TRBD2 (7 bases). This CDR3 comprises 16 residues. V lost 6 bases to trimming and J lost 0 bases, with 15 bases between them. Looked up from germline, CDR1 is SGHDN and CDR2 is FVKESK.

This chain joins TRBV6-5 and TRBJ2-5; D unresolved. The germline CDR1 and CDR2 sequences are MNHEY and SVGAGI. Trimming left V 4 bases short and J 2 bases short, with 11 bases between. This CDR3 comprises 14 residues. The CDR3 spells CASSLQSTQETQYF. The CDR3 DNA sequence: TGTGCCAGCAGTTTACAGTCGACTCAAGAGACCCAGTACTTC.

The table lists this clone with a count of one. The chain couples TRBV20-1 to TRBJ1-2, with D unresolved. The CDR3 is 11 residues long. V was pared by 0 bases and J by 8 bases, with 7 bases between. Per the germline V gene, CDR1 is DFQATT and CDR2 is SNEGSKA (reference sequence). CDR3 sequence reads: CSARDPPGYTF. The CDR3 region has the DNA TGCAGTGCTAGAGATCCCCCCGGCTACACCTTC.

The chain is built from TRBV18 and TRBJ1-2; 7 bases align to TRBD1. J gave up 4 bases and V 3 bases, and 8 bases lay outside the gene matches. Germline loops: CDR1 KGHSH, CDR2 LQKENI. This CDR3 is built from 15 residues. CDR3 residues: CASSPQHEGAYGYTF. CDR3 nucleotide sequence: TGTGCCAGCTCACCCCAGCATGAGGGGGCCTATGGCTACACCTTC.

The chain couples TRBV7-6 to TRBJ2-5; 16 bases map to TRBD2. The CDR3 length is 18 residues. The ends lost 6 bases at V and 5 bases at J; junction bases unmatched: 12. From germline, CDR1 is SGHVS and CDR2 FNYEAQ. The CDR3 region has the DNA TGTGCCAGCAGGCCCAGGGGGACTAGCGGGGGGGCCCGGGAGACCCAGTACTTC. It is translated as CASRPRGTSGGARETQYF.

The chain joins TRBV6-1 to TRBJ1-1, with TRBD1 as a possible D gene (5 bases). The CDR3 totals 12 residues. Germline CDR1 reads MNHNS; CDR2 reads SASEGT. V lost 9 bases to trimming and J lost 3 bases, with 11 bases between them. The CDR3 DNA follows: TGTGCCAGTGGACACCCAGACACTGAAGCTTTCTTT. Encoded protein: CASGHPDTEAFF.

This sequence joins TRBV11-2 and TRBJ2-5, with no clear D. Trimming pared 2 bases from V and 6 bases from J, leaving 7 bases between. Looked up from germline, CDR1 is SGHAT and CDR2 is FQNNGV. This CDR3 has 12 residues. This chain's CDR3 is CASSLNLQTQYF. The CDR3 DNA is TGTGCCAGCAGCTTAAATCTGCAGACCCAGTACTTC.

The V call is TRBV19, the J call TRBJ1-2; D remains ambiguous. Germline V lookup: CDR1 LNHDA, CDR2 SQIVND (reference sequence). V gave up 1 base and J gave up 6 bases, with 15 bases separating them. This CDR3 is 15 amino acids long. The CDR3 loop reads CASSIASTFQDGYTF. CDR3 nucleotides: TGTGCCAGTAGTATAGCTAGCACATTTCAGGATGGCTACACCTTC. Based on the CDR3 plus reference TRBV19 and TRBJ1-2, the full variable domain is DGGITQSPKYLFRKEGQNVTLSCEQNLNHDAMYWYRQDPGQGLRLIYYSQIVNDFQKGDIAEGYSVSREKKESFPLTVTSAQKNPTAFYLCASSIASTFQDGYTFGSGTRLTVV.

This chain uses TRBV4-2 with TRBJ2-3; D remains ambiguous. V lost 4 bases to trimming and J lost 4 bases, with 12 bases between them. The germline gives CDR1 LGHNA, CDR2 YNFKEQ. The CDR3 is made up of 14 amino acids. CDR3 DNA: TGTGCCAGCAGCCCCCTCGTGAGAGCAGATACGCAGTATTTT. As protein: CASSPLVRADTQYF.

The J gene is TRBJ2-3, the V gene TRBV10-3, with D tentatively TRBD2 (5 bases). Germline CDR1 reads ENHRY; CDR2 reads SYGVKD. CDR3 length: 14 amino acids. The V end lost 7 bases, the J end lost 2 bases, and 13 bases lay between the germline ends. CDR3 in DNA: TGTGCCATCAAACCGGACTTAGACACAGATACGCAGTATTTT. It is translated as CAIKPDLDTDTQYF.

The table lists this clone with a count of one. DNA of the CDR3: TGTGCCAGCAGTCCCCGCGGGGCCTTTATAACAGATACGCAGTATTTT. Translating gives CASSPRGAFITDTQYF. This sequence joins TRBV27 and TRBJ2-3; a possible D gene is TRBD2 (6 bases). CDR3 length equals 16 residues. CDR1 is MNHEY, CDR2 SMNVEV, per germline (reference sequence). Trimming stripped 5 bases from V and 3 bases from J, with 18 bases between.